The rows below give T cell receptor beta chains drawn from one sample of a study of T cells in localized non-small cell lung cancer. TCRdb keeps only in-frame clones here, not all; method: immunoSEQ multiplex PCR. Counted here are 40,000 to 55,000 clones, 80% occurring once; the ten biggest clones make up about 4%. Sample: PBMCs, taken before any cancer treatment. The source of these receptors is a woman between 35 and 75 years old with stage II lung adenocarcinoma. The CDR3 runs from the conserved cysteine through the conserved F or W. The D gene is left open where the match is weak. Expanded clones are given a class, and other clones once, few, many or no size at all.

d_call	v_call	j_call	clone_size	cdr3_nt	cdr3_aa
.	TRBV10-3	TRBJ1-2	.	TGTGCCATCAGTGGGGGGAACTATGGCTACACCTTC	CAISGGNYGYTF
.	TRBV28	TRBJ1-1	.	TGTGCCAGCATAGCCTCCATGAACACTGAAGCTTTCTTT	CASIASMNTEAFF
TRBD1	TRBV19	TRBJ2-1	.	TGTGCCACCCGACAGGGACGAAGCAATGAGCAGTTCTTC	CATRQGRSNEQFF
.	TRBV7-8	TRBJ2-4	.	TGTGCCAGCAGCTCGCTGGAGAGGGAAAACATTCAGTACTTC	CASSSLERENIQYF
.	TRBV7-9	TRBJ1-2	.	TGTGCCAGCAGCCAGGAGAGGTTAACTAACTATGGCTACACCTTC	CASSQERLTNYGYTF
TRBD1	TRBV5-8	TRBJ1-4	.	TGTGCCAGCAGCCCGTGGAGGGGGACAGTTAATGAGGAAAAACTGTTTTTT	CASSPWRGTVNEEKLFF
TRBD1	TRBV18	TRBJ1-1	.	TGTGCCAGCTCACAGTACAGGGGAAACACTGAAGCTTTCTTT	CASSQYRGNTEAFF
.	TRBV4-3	TRBJ1-5	.	TGCGCCAGCAGCCAAGAGGCAGGCGTAGGGCCCCAGCATTTT	CASSQEAGVGPQHF
TRBD1	TRBV7-8	TRBJ1-1	.	TGTGCCAGCAGCTTGAGAACCGGGACAGGGGGCACTGAAGCTTTCTTT	CASSLRTGTGGTEAFF
TRBD1	TRBV11-3	TRBJ2-1	.	TGTGCCAGCAGCCTCGGTGGGACAGGGGGCTCCTCTGAGCAGTTCTTC	CASSLGGTGGSSEQFF
TRBD1	TRBV15	TRBJ1-2	.	TGTGCCACCAGCAGAGTTAGAGCCAAGGTACAGGGGACTTCCCTTGGCTACACCTTC	CATSRVRAKVQGTSLGYTF
.	TRBV6-5	TRBJ1-1	.	TGTGCCAGCACCAAGGGGGGTAACACTGAAGCTTTCTTT	CASTKGGNTEAFF
.	TRBV6-6	TRBJ2-7	once	TGTGCCAGCAGCCCGGGACCGACGGGAGAGCAGTACTTC	CASSPGPTGEQYF
.	TRBV2	TRBJ2-2	.	TGTGCCAGCCTTCCCCAGGAGGCCGGGGAGCTGTTTTTT	CASLPQEAGELFF
.	TRBV27	TRBJ2-7	.	TGTGCCAGCAGTTTAGGGGCCGGATCGAGCTCCTACGAGCAGTACTTC	CASSLGAGSSSYEQYF
.	TRBV7-9	TRBJ1-1	.	TGTGCCAGCAGCTCCACAGGGTCCCCTGAAGCTTTCTTT	CASSSTGSPEAFF
TRBD1	TRBV18	TRBJ1-6	.	TGTGCCAGCTCACGGGACAGGGCCAATTCACCCCTCCACTTT	CASSRDRANSPLHF
TRBD2	TRBV6-4	TRBJ2-1	once	TGTGCCAGCAGTGAAGGGTACGGGGGGGCAGTATCTGAGCAGTTCTTC	CASSEGYGGAVSEQFF
.	TRBV7-6	TRBJ1-3	.	TGTGCCAGCAGCTTAGCGGGGGGTTCTGGAAACACCATATATTTT	CASSLAGGSGNTIYF
TRBD2	TRBV7-8	TRBJ2-1	.	TGTGCCAGCAGCACCCGGACTAGCGGGGGTGATGAGCAGTTCTTC	CASSTRTSGGDEQFF
.	TRBV2	TRBJ1-5	once	TGTGCCAGCAGTGAAGCGGGGCAGGGCGGTCAGCCCCAGCATTTT	CASSEAGQGGQPQHF
.	TRBV28	TRBJ1-1	.	TGTGCCAGCAGTTTAAGGTCAGGCTCGGCTTTCTTT	CASSLRSGSAFF
TRBD1	TRBV5-6	TRBJ1-3	.	TGTGCCAGCAGACCCAGGGGGACGGGTGGAAACACCATATATTTT	CASRPRGTGGNTIYF
.	TRBV7-2	TRBJ1-2	.	TGTGCCAGCAGCTTACAGGGGACATACGGCTACACCTTC	CASSLQGTYGYTF
.	TRBV19	TRBJ1-5	.	TGTGCCAGTAGTACGCAGGTTAGCAATCAGCCCCAGCATTTT	CASSTQVSNQPQHF
.	TRBV5-6	TRBJ1-3	.	TGTGCCAGCAGCTTCGGACTCTCTGGAAACACCATATATTTT	CASSFGLSGNTIYF
.	TRBV15	TRBJ1-5	few	TGTGCCACCAGCAGAGATCGGGGGAATAGCAATCAGCCCCAGCATTTT	CATSRDRGNSNQPQHF
.	TRBV14	TRBJ1-3	.	TGTGCCAGCAGCCCTTACCCCACGATTGGAAACACCATATATTTT	CASSPYPTIGNTIYF
TRBD1	TRBV11-2	TRBJ2-1	.	TGTGCCAGCAGCTTATTAGGTTCGGGGACAGGGTATATTGAGCAGTTCTTC	CASSLLGSGTGYIEQFF
.	TRBV7-6	TRBJ1-1	.	TGTGCCAGCAGCTTAGACCCGGGGAACACTGAAGCTTTCTTT	CASSLDPGNTEAFF
.	TRBV18	TRBJ2-1	.	TGTGCCAGCTCACCACTTAGTGACGACAATGAGCAGTTCTTC	CASSPLSDDNEQFF
TRBD1	TRBV9	TRBJ2-7	.	TGTGCCAGCAGTGAGGGACAGGCGAGCTCCTACGAGCAGTACTTC	CASSEGQASSYEQYF
TRBD1	TRBV6-5	TRBJ1-1	.	TGTGCCAGCAGTAATTACAGGGGGCAGGTCACTGAAGCTTTCTTT	CASSNYRGQVTEAFF
.	TRBV4-2	TRBJ1-5	.	TGTGCCAGCAGCCAAGATAAGGATCAGCCCCAGCATTTT	CASSQDKDQPQHF
TRBD1	TRBV15	TRBJ1-2	.	TGTGCCACCAGCCCTTGGAACAGGGGGGATGGCTACACCTTC	CATSPWNRGDGYTF
TRBD1	TRBV29-1	TRBJ1-4	once	TGCAGCACCCGACAGGGGGGGAATGAAAAACTGTTTTTT	CSTRQGGNEKLFF
.	TRBV7-8	TRBJ2-7	.	TGTGCCAGCAGCACCTCAGGGGCCACTAGCTCCTACGAGCAGTACTTC	CASSTSGATSSYEQYF
.	TRBV19	TRBJ2-3	.	TGTGCCAGTAAGGGGAACCAGGGGACAGATACGCAGTATTTT	CASKGNQGTDTQYF
TRBD2	TRBV11-3	TRBJ2-5	.	TGTGCCAGCAGCTCAAATAGCGGGGCTCAAGAGACCCAGTACTTC	CASSSNSGAQETQYF
.	TRBV4-1	TRBJ1-2	.	TGCGCCAGCAGCCAAGATCTGGACAGATACTATGGCTACACCTTC	CASSQDLDRYYGYTF
TRBD1	TRBV19	TRBJ1-5	.	TGTGCCAGTAGCCCATTGGACAGGGCTTATCAGCCCCAGCATTTT	CASSPLDRAYQPQHF
.	TRBV7-9	TRBJ1-1	.	TGTGCCAGCAGCCATCCCCGGGTGAGGACTGAAGCTTTCTTT	CASSHPRVRTEAFF
TRBD1	TRBV7-2	TRBJ2-1	.	TGTGCCAGCAGCACGGGACAGTGGCTCGAGCAGTTCTTC	CASSTGQWLEQFF
.	TRBV25-1	TRBJ2-7	.	TGTGCCAGCAGTGAATCAGGCAGGGGCTACGAGCAGTACTTC	CASSESGRGYEQYF
.	TRBV7-9	TRBJ2-5	once	TGTGCCAGCAGCGAATCGACAGTCCAAGAGACCCAGTACTTC	CASSESTVQETQYF
.	TRBV7-9	TRBJ1-5	.	TGTGCCAGCAGCTTAACAGGTGGCAATCAGCCCCAGCATTTT	CASSLTGGNQPQHF
.	TRBV29-1	TRBJ2-7	once	TGCAGCGTTGGAAGGGGACCCTACGAGCAGTACTTC	CSVGRGPYEQYF
.	TRBV25-1	TRBJ2-3	.	TGTGCCAGCAGCGCCTCGGTGGCAGATACGCAGTATTTT	CASSASVADTQYF
.	TRBV28	TRBJ2-1	.	TGTGCCAGCAGTTTAGTGCAGGGGCGCTCTAATGAGCAGTTCTTC	CASSLVQGRSNEQFF
.	TRBV7-9	TRBJ1-2	.	TGTGCCAGCAGCCTCGGACGGGGCCATGGCTACACCTTC	CASSLGRGHGYTF
.	TRBV9	TRBJ2-5	.	TGTGCCAGCTCAGGCGACCCCTACGCAGAGACCCAGTACTTC	CASSGDPYAETQYF
.	TRBV7-9	TRBJ1-2	once	TGTGCCAGCAGCTTGGGAAATGGCTACACCTTC	CASSLGNGYTF
.	TRBV6-5	TRBJ1-2	.	TGTGCCAGCAGTTACAGTGGCTACACCTTC	CASSYSGYTF
.	TRBV7-2	TRBJ1-5	.	TGTGCCAGCAGCCGGATTGGGACCTCGTCTCAGCCCCAGCATTTT	CASSRIGTSSQPQHF
.	TRBV28	TRBJ2-7	once	TGTGCCAGCAGTTTAGACACCCGGTGGCAGTACTTC	CASSLDTRWQYF
.	TRBV10-3	TRBJ1-1	few	TGTGCCATCAGTGCCCAGGTTAACACTGAAGCTTTCTTT	CAISAQVNTEAFF
TRBD1	TRBV5-1	TRBJ2-7	once	TGCGCCAGCAGCTTCCAGCCGCCGGGACAGGGTACTTCCTACGAGCAGTACTTC	CASSFQPPGQGTSYEQYF
.	TRBV7-2	TRBJ1-1	once	TGTGCCAGCAGCTTAGGAAGCCGACTTGGGTTAACCACTGAAGCTTTCTTT	CASSLGSRLGLTTEAFF
TRBD1	TRBV7-8	TRBJ1-5	.	TGTGCCAGCAGCTTTGGGGGACAGGGAGGACAGCCCCAGCATTTT	CASSFGGQGGQPQHF
.	TRBV21-1	TRBJ2-2	.	TGTGCCAGCAGCAATTCGCGCAGCCACACCGGGGAGCTGTTTTTT	CASSNSRSHTGELFF